This is a list of T cell receptor beta chains from one sample in a study of cytomegalovirus exposure and HLA in healthy donors. Clones were sequenced by immunoSEQ multiplex PCR, and TCRdb holds only the in-frame ones, with some missing. The sample has 150,000 to 200,000 clones; around 86% are singletons. Sequenced material: PBMCs. These receptors all come from a man in his fifties in good health and CMV-seropositive. Both conserved end residues are trimmed from each CDR3. Each record gives: V gene, CDR3 length, J gene, CDR3 protein.

>TRBV7-9|12|TRBJ2-5
ASSLGDTQETQY
>TRBV7-2|11|TRBJ1-5
ASSSEGWGAQH
>TRBV6-5|11|TRBJ2-7
ASRLLAGLEQY
>TRBV27|17|TRBJ2-1
ASSYIARLGGGANNEQF
>TRBV30|12|TRBJ1-5
AWSQLTGVQPQH
>TRBV13|12|TRBJ2-7
ASSFSGESYEQY
>TRBV7-2|12|TRBJ1-4
ASRLTGPNEKLF
>TRBV14|13|TRBJ2-7
ASSQVQSFSYEQY
>TRBV7-2|14|TRBJ2-7
ASSSTGGGALYEQY
>TRBV9|13|TRBJ2-5
ASSVSSGGRETQY
>TRBV6-1|14|TRBJ2-1
ASSETPEASGAEQF
>TRBV14|15|TRBJ2-2
ASSQSRSHTNTGELF
>TRBV27|11|TRBJ1-6
ASSLTGSSPLH
>TRBV5-8|15|TRBJ1-5
ASSLGGTFYSNQPQH
>TRBV4-1|14|TRBJ2-5
ASSQDNYAGQETQY
>TRBV5-3|13|TRBJ2-3
ARRRLAGDTDTQY
>TRBV7-6|12|TRBJ2-7
ASSSNSAYYEQY
>TRBV6-1|13|TRBJ2-5
ASSDLGTLQETQY
>TRBV28|14|TRBJ2-3
ASRGRSGGFTDTQY
>TRBV5-8|13|TRBJ1-5
ASRLQGTSNQPQH
>TRBV4-2|13|TRBJ2-5
ASSQVDRAGETQY
>TRBV5-6|11|TRBJ1-1
ASSTGRNTEAF
>TRBV14|13|TRBJ1-3
ASSETGGSGNTIY
>TRBV6-1|13|TRBJ2-1
ASISGLVEVNEQF
>TRBV11-1|15|TRBJ2-7
ASSPHGPAGAYYEQY
>TRBV28|14|TRBJ2-5
ASSSSEGARLETQY
>TRBV7-3|12|TRBJ2-7
ASSPGTGVYEQY
>TRBV14|11|TRBJ1-2
ASSQDQNYGYT
>TRBV30|14|TRBJ2-2
AWSTPTGGNTGELF
>TRBV28|10|TRBJ2-3
AWAGGEDTQY
>TRBV4-3|16|TRBJ1-2
ASSQDDVGAGARAVYT
>TRBV19|16|TRBJ2-6
ASSTGGFLRTGANVLT
>TRBV5-4|12|TRBJ2-1
ASSRDSVYNEQF
>TRBV25-1|14|TRBJ1-5
ASSEGGRAGNQPQH
>TRBV28|13|TRBJ2-7
ASSPEGLGSYEQY
>TRBV10-3|15|TRBJ2-2
AISDLNLTDKTGELF
>TRBV4-2|10|TRBJ2-7
ASSPSGDEQY
>TRBV7-6|11|TRBJ2-5
ASSLATGGTQY
>TRBV19|13|TRBJ1-5
ASRALVDFNQPQH
>TRBV11-2|13|TRBJ2-7
ASSLSSGVTYEQY
>TRBV30|11|TRBJ1-1
AWSIGVGTEAF
>TRBV7-2|13|TRBJ2-2
ASSSASGGTGELF
>TRBV15|12|TRBJ1-5
ATSRDRANQPQH
>TRBV28|20|TRBJ1-2
ASSIHGFVFFGTGLINYGYT
>TRBV4-1|14|TRBJ2-2
ASSREPQGGTGELF
>TRBV7-2|14|TRBJ2-4
ASSLISPLAKNIQY
>TRBV4-3|14|TRBJ2-6
ASSQGLASGANVLT
>TRBV7-2|12|TRBJ2-1
ASSASDQGFAWF
>TRBV28|15|TRBJ1-1
ASSLDSLRLDNTEAF
>TRBV11-3|12|TRBJ2-7
ASSLTTGSYEQY
>TRBV18|12|TRBJ1-2
ASSPQTENYGYT
>TRBV28|14|TRBJ2-5
ASSLLGQAEKGTQY
>TRBV29-1|12|TRBJ2-1
SVEPLAVYNEQF